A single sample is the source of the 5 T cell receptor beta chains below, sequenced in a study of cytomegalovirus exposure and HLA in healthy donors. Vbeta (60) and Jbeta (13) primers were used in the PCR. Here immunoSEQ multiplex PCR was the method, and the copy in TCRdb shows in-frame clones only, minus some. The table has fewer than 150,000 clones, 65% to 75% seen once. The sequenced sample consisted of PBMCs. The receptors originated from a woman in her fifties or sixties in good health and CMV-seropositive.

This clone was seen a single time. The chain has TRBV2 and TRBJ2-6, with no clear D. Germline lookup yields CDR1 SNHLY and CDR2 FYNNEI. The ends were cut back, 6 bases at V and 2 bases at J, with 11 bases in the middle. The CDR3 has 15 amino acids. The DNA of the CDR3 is TGTGCCAGCAGAGCCACGGGTGCTGGGGCCAACGTCCTGACTTTC. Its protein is CASRATGAGANVLTF. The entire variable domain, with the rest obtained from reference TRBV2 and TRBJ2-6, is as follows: EPEVTQTPSHQVTQMGQEVILRCVPISNHLYFYWYRQILGQKVEFLVSFYNNEISEKSEIFDDQFSVERPDGSNFTLKIRSTKLEDSAMYFCASRATGAGANVLTFGAGSRLTVL.

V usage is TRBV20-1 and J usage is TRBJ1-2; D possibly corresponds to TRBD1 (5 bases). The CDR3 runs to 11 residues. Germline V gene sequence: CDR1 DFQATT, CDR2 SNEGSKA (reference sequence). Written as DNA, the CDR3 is TGCAGCCCAGGGTTAGGCTATGGCTACACCTTC. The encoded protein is CSPGLGYGYTF.

The CDR3 nucleotides are TGTGCCAGTAGTGAACAAAGACAGGGCCCCGGGCGCGGGAATCAGCCCCAGCATTTT. Protein sequence: CASSEQRQGPGRGNQPQHF. V is TRBV19 and J is TRBJ1-5; TRBD1 agrees at 7 bases. With 5 bases clipped from V and 4 bases from J, the junction kept 20 bases outside the gene matches. The germline V gene encodes CDR1 LNHDA and CDR2 SQIVND (reference sequence). The CDR3 consists of 19 residues.

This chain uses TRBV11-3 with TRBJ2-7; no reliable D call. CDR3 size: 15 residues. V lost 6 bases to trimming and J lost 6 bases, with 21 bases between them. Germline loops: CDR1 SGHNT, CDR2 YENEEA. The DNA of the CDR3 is TGTGCCAGCAGGAACCCTCGCGAAGGATGGGCCGAGCAGTACTTC. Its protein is CASRNPREGWAEQYF.

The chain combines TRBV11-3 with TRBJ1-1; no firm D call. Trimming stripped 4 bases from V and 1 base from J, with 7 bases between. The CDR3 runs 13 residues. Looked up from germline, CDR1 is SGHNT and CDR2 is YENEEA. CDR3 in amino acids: CASSSSGNTEAFF. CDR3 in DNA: TGTGCCAGCAGCTCCTCAGGGAACACTGAAGCTTTCTTT. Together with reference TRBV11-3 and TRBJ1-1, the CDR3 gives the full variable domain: EAGVVQSPRYKIIEKKQPVAFWCNPISGHNTLYWYLQNLGQGPELLIRYENEEAVDDSQLPKDRFSAERLKGVDSTLKIQPAELGDSAVYLCASSSSGNTEAFFGQGTRLTVV.